This entry describes one TCR beta chain. This sample stems from a study of blood T cell repertoires in COVID-19. Study as a whole: Collection of acute and convalescent COVID-19 samples took place in the United States, Italy and Spain. From T cells, B-cell-depleted T cells, or PBMCs came the material, which was cDNA or gDNA.

J lost 4 bases, V lost 6 bases, and 8 bases had no gene match. CDR1 and CDR2 (germline): MDHEN, SYDVKM. CDR3 length: 15 residues. As processed by the authors: Estimates of nucleated cell counts were drawn from the amplification of reference gene primers. This table comes from immunoSEQ multiplex PCR, and its TCRdb copy is limited to in-frame clones, with some not included. D and trimming come from the DNA, and the V and J calls and clone size come from that table. The top ten hold 15% to 17% of the sample, which has 90,000 to 140,000 clones, 82% seen once. This chain joins TRBV28 and TRBJ1-4; 7 nucleotides align to TRBD1. The source of this sequence is a woman older than 75 with acute or convalescent COVID-19. Sequenced input: peripheral blood. For the CDR3, the DNA is TGTGCCAGCAGCTCCCGACAGGGATATAATGAAAAACTGTTTTTT. Translation: CASSSRQGYNEKLFF.